Listed below are T cell receptor beta chains from one sample, sequenced in a study of OX40 agonist ivuxolimab in advanced cancers. Data came from immunoSEQ multiplex PCR; TCRdb stores just in-frame clones and leaves some out. Of some 73,000 clones in the sample, about nine tenths were seen once. Source: CD4+ or CD8+ T cells sorted from blood, taken in a trial of the OX40 agonist ivuxolimab. Source of these receptors: an adult with an advanced solid tumor such as melanoma, head and neck, liver or kidney cancer. Both conserved end residues are part of each CDR3. The D gene is left open where the match is weak. For some rows the clone size is stated as once, few or many, or as a class when expanded; others skip it.

J gene,clone size,V gene,D gene,CDR3 protein,CDR3 DNA
TRBJ1-3,NA,TRBV7-9,NA,CASSPPGSSGNTIYF,TGTGCCAGCAGCCCTCCTGGGAGCTCTGGAAACACCATATATTTT
TRBJ2-3,NA,TRBV27,TRBD1,CASSSRDRSTDTQYF,TGTGCCAGCAGTTCCCGGGACAGGAGCACAGATACGCAGTATTTT
TRBJ2-7,NA,TRBV29-1,NA,CSVKQGGVSYEQYF,TGCAGCGTGAAGCAAGGGGGGGTCAGCTACGAGCAGTACTTC
TRBJ1-5,NA,TRBV10-2,TRBD1,CASGTGLNQPQHF,TGCGCCAGTGGGACAGGGCTCAATCAGCCCCAGCATTTT
TRBJ2-7,NA,TRBV7-3,TRBD2,CASSWTGLAGVESYEQYF,TGTGCCAGCAGCTGGACGGGACTAGCGGGAGTTGAATCCTACGAGCAGTACTTC
TRBJ2-7,NA,TRBV7-9,NA,CASREGLAYEQYF,TGTGCCAGCAGAGAGGGACTTGCCTACGAGCAGTACTTC
TRBJ1-1,NA,TRBV6-4,NA,CASREGTASPEAFF,TGTGCCAGCAGAGAGGGGACCGCCAGCCCTGAAGCTTTCTTT
TRBJ1-1,NA,TRBV6-1,NA,CAARDRGDPEAFF,TGTGCCGCCCGGGATCGGGGGGACCCTGAAGCTTTCTTT
TRBJ1-3,NA,TRBV7-6,NA,CASSPDGGDSGNTIYF,TGTGCCAGCAGCCCGGACGGGGGGGACTCTGGAAACACCATATATTTT
TRBJ2-7,NA,TRBV4-2,TRBD2,CASSQGRTSQGAYEQYF,TGTGCCAGCAGCCAAGGCAGGACTAGCCAAGGGGCCTACGAGCAGTACTTC
TRBJ2-5,NA,TRBV14,TRBD1,CASSQDDDRGRETQYF,TGTGCCAGCAGCCAAGATGACGACAGGGGGCGGGAGACCCAGTACTTC
TRBJ2-1,once,TRBV10-3,NA,CAISKAVGGNEQFF,TGTGCCATCAGTAAAGCTGTCGGGGGCAATGAGCAGTTCTTC
TRBJ2-1,NA,TRBV9,NA,CASSVGLEQFF,TGTGCCAGCAGCGTAGGTCTTGAGCAGTTCTTC
TRBJ1-1,NA,TRBV11-1,NA,CASSTRWGFNTEAFF,TGTGCCAGCAGCACCCGTTGGGGATTTAACACTGAAGCTTTCTTT
TRBJ2-1,NA,TRBV4-1,NA,CASSQDWWARNEQFF,TGCGCCAGCAGCCAAGATTGGTGGGCACGGAATGAGCAGTTCTTC
TRBJ1-2,NA,TRBV9,NA,CASSAHSNYGYTF,TGTGCCAGCAGCGCACACAGTAACTATGGCTACACCTTC
TRBJ2-7,NA,TRBV13,TRBD2,CASMYSGRTYEQYF,TGTGCCAGCATGTATAGCGGGAGGACCTACGAGCAGTACTTC
TRBJ1-5,NA,TRBV19,TRBD1,CASSIRGDQPQHF,TGTGCCAGTAGCATCAGGGGGGATCAGCCCCAGCATTTT
TRBJ1-2,NA,TRBV5-8,NA,CASSPRTFYGYTF,TGTGCCAGCAGCCCTCGGACCTTCTATGGCTACACCTTC
TRBJ2-1,once,TRBV5-1,TRBD2,CASSLSASGFNEQFF,TGCGCCAGCAGCTTGTCGGCTAGCGGGTTCAATGAGCAGTTCTTC
TRBJ1-1,NA,TRBV19,NA,CASSGPGAGDTEAFF,TGTGCCAGCAGTGGTCCAGGCGCGGGGGACACTGAAGCTTTCTTT
TRBJ2-3,once,TRBV9,NA,CASSVVSTDTQYF,TGTGCCAGCAGCGTAGTTAGCACAGATACGCAGTATTTT
TRBJ1-3,NA,TRBV14,NA,CASSQLGNTIYF,TGTGCCAGCAGCCAGCTCGGAAACACCATATATTTT
TRBJ2-7,NA,TRBV7-6,NA,CASNSGAGWDYEQYF,TGTGCCAGCAACTCAGGGGCAGGGTGGGACTACGAGCAGTACTTC
TRBJ2-2,NA,TRBV18,NA,CASSPWGANTGELFF,TGTGCCAGCTCACCTTGGGGGGCGAACACCGGGGAGCTGTTTTTT
TRBJ2-3,NA,TRBV15,NA,CATQDPPTDTQYF,TGTGCCACCCAGGATCCCCCGACAGATACGCAGTATTTT
TRBJ2-7,NA,TRBV18,NA,CASSPDAEPLYEQYF,TGTGCCAGCTCACCGGACGCGGAACCTCTCTACGAGCAGTACTTC
TRBJ2-1,NA,TRBV30,TRBD2,CAWSAGLGANEQFF,TGTGCCTGGAGCGCCGGACTAGGGGCCAATGAGCAGTTCTTC
TRBJ2-7,NA,TRBV7-9,TRBD2,CASSSQGVAGEQYF,TGTGCCAGCAGCTCCCAGGGAGTAGCGGGTGAGCAGTACTTC